The 26 T cell receptor beta chains listed next were all sequenced from one sample in a study of shared clonotypes between healthy human individuals. Method: immunoSEQ multiplex PCR; TCRdb's copy keeps in-frame clones and lacks some. This sample has fewer than 650,000 clones, with around 78% found just once. Sequencing was performed on PBMCs. The receptors were gathered from a woman between 40 and 55 years old in good health. Some clones in this sample may be carry-over from other donors' samples.

This clone was picked up many times. V is TRBV7-2 and J is TRBJ2-2; D not resolved. The length of the CDR3 is 14 residues. Germline-derived CDR1 and CDR2 are SGHTA and FQGNSA. The V end was cut by 2 bases, the J end by 0 bases, with 4 bases between. In DNA form, the CDR3 reads TGTGCCAGCAGCTTAAACTCGAACACCGGGGAGCTGTTTTTT. Its translation: CASSLNSNTGELFF. Supplemented by reference TRBV7-2 and TRBJ2-2, the full variable domain reads GAGVSQSPSNKVTEKGKDVELRCDPISGHTALYWYRQSLGQGLEFLIYFQGNSAPDKSGLPSDRFSAERTGGSVSTLTIQRTQQEDSAVYLCASSLNSNTGELFFGEGSRLTVL.

The chain couples TRBV5-4 to TRBJ2-7, with TRBD1 matching 8 bases. Germline V lookup: CDR1 SGHNT, CDR2 YYREEE (reference sequence). V shed 4 bases and J 3 bases; nucleotides not matched to a gene: 9. The CDR3 loop spans 15 amino acids. The DNA for the CDR3 is TGTGCCAGCAGCCTTAAAGGACAGGGTGACTACGAGCAGTACTTC. It codes for CASSLKGQGDYEQYF.

The chain joins TRBV7-3 to TRBJ1-1; possible D gene TRBD1, 5 bases. The germline CDR1 and CDR2 sequences are SGHTA and FQGTGA. Trimming took 1 base from V and 1 from J, leaving 13 bases between them. The CDR3 has 16 residues. CDR3 amino acids: CASSLSGSGTNTEAFF. CDR3 bases: TGTGCCAGCAGCTTAAGTGGGTCAGGGACGAACACTGAAGCTTTCTTT.

The count of this clone is one. Different DNA sequences within this sample yield the same CDR3. The chain combines TRBV5-1 with TRBJ2-7; 7 bases line up with TRBD1. The CDR3 is made up of 13 amino acids. The J segment lost 4 bases and the V segment lost 0 bases, leaving 1 base of the junction unmatched. Germline V CDR1 and CDR2: SGHRS, YFSETQ. In nucleotides, the CDR3 is TGCGCCAGCAGCTTGGAGGGGGCGTACGAGCAGTACTTC. Encoded protein: CASSLEGAYEQYF.

The genes are TRBV10-1 and TRBJ2-7; TRBD1 is a possible D gene (6 bases). Germline CDR1 reads WNHNN; CDR2 reads SYGVQD (reference sequence). The CDR3 consists of 8 residues. The CDR3: CASPRGTV. DNA for the CDR3: TGCGCCAGTCCCAGGGGAACGGTC.

CDR3 in DNA: TGTGCCAGTAGTTGGACAGACGCCTACACAGATACGCAGTATTTT. It encodes CASSWTDAYTDTQYF. V is TRBV19 and J is TRBJ2-3; tentative D call: TRBD1 (6 bases). The CDR3 contains 15 residues. Trimming removed 5 bases from V and 2 bases from J, with 14 bases in between. Germline assignment: CDR1 LNHDA and CDR2 SQIVND (reference sequence).

The CDR3 region has the DNA TGTGCCAGCAACACCCAGGGTTTTGGAAACACCATATATTTT. Translated, it gives CASNTQGFGNTIYF. The chain combines TRBV11-2 with TRBJ1-3; D possibly corresponds to TRBD1 (5 bases). V lost 7 bases, J lost 3 bases, and 13 bases lay in between. Germline values: CDR1 SGHAT, CDR2 FQNNGV. The CDR3 loop spans 14 amino acids.

The CDR3, as DNA: TGCAGCGCCTCGGAGACATACGAGCAGTACTTC. Encoded protein: CSASETYEQYF. V usage is TRBV29-1 and J usage is TRBJ2-7; D gene unclear. In germline, CDR1 is SQVTM, CDR2 ANQGSEA. The CDR3 is 11 amino acids. Trimming stripped 7 bases from V and 4 bases from J, with 11 bases between.

V gene TRBV19 combines with J gene TRBJ2-7; 7 bases are shared with TRBD1. Trimming at V came to 3 bases and at J to 3 bases, leaving 11 bases not matched to a gene. Germline V CDR1 and CDR2: LNHDA, SQIVND (reference sequence). The CDR3 runs 16 residues. CDR3 in amino acids: CASSISVGTARYEQYF. The CDR3 DNA reads as TGTGCCAGTAGTATTTCGGTCGGGACAGCGCGCTACGAGCAGTACTTC. Looking up the rest from reference TRBV19 and TRBJ2-7 gives the full variable domain: DGGITQSPKYLFRKEGQNVTLSCEQNLNHDAMYWYRQDPGQGLRLIYYSQIVNDFQKGDIAEGYSVSREKKESFPLTVTSAQKNPTAFYLCASSISVGTARYEQYFGPGTRLTVT.

The chain uses TRBV28 and TRBJ1-1, with a possible D match to TRBD1 (5 bases). The CDR3 length is 14 residues. Deletions cut 7 bases from V and 7 bases from J, with 19 bases between. The germline gives CDR1 MDHEN, CDR2 SYDVKM. In DNA, the CDR3 is TGTGCCAGCATCCCAACCCAGGGCGCACTTGAAGCTTTCTTT. The encoded protein is CASIPTQGALEAFF.

The V and J genes are TRBV28 and TRBJ2-3; D might be TRBD2 (6 bases). Germline V lookup: CDR1 MDHEN, CDR2 SYDVKM. CDR3 size: 14 residues. Trimming left V 3 bases short and J 2 bases short, with 9 bases between. CDR3: CASSLGTYTDTQYF. The CDR3 DNA follows: TGTGCCAGCAGTTTGGGGACTTACACAGATACGCAGTATTTT.

This sequence joins TRBV19 and TRBJ1-4; 7 nucleotides match TRBD1. This CDR3 spans 15 amino acids. The germline V gene has CDR1 LNHDA and CDR2 SQIVND (reference sequence). Germline trimming cut 9 bases from V and 4 bases from J; bases unmatched to any gene: 11. The CDR3: CASKYRGDVNEKLFF. In DNA form, the CDR3 reads TGTGCCAGCAAATACAGGGGCGATGTTAATGAAAAACTGTTTTTT.

The rearrangement uses TRBV11-2 and TRBJ2-1, with D possibly matching TRBD2 (6 bases). CDR1 is SGHAT, CDR2 FQNNGV, per germline. V was trimmed by 5 bases and J by 3 bases, leaving 11 bases between them. The CDR3 spans 14 residues. DNA of the CDR3: TGTGCCAGCAGCCGAAGAGCGGGCTACAATGAGCAGTTCTTC. It specifies CASSRRAGYNEQFF.

There are a few counts of this clone. V gene TRBV19 combines with J gene TRBJ1-2, with TRBD1 identical over 7 bases. Germline V gene sequence: CDR1 LNHDA, CDR2 SQIVND (reference sequence). J lost 4 bases, V lost 3 bases, and 8 bases had no gene match. The CDR3 runs to 15 residues. CDR3: CASSIRIGGLYGYTF. In nucleotides, the CDR3 is TGTGCCAGTAGTATCCGCATAGGGGGCCTCTATGGCTACACCTTC.

The chain employs TRBV29-1 and TRBJ1-1; maybe TRBD1 (6 bases). CDR1 is SQVTM, CDR2 ANQGSEA, per germline. V was pared by 7 bases and J by 1 base, with 10 bases between. The CDR3 runs to 12 residues. This CDR3 is CSAEGGNTEAFF. Written as DNA, the CDR3 is TGCAGCGCTGAGGGGGGGAACACTGAAGCTTTCTTT.

This chain links TRBV4-2 with TRBJ2-7; D is uncertain. V was clipped by 3 bases and J by 5 bases, with 17 bases between them. In germline, CDR1 is LGHNA, CDR2 YNFKEQ. The CDR3 runs to 15 residues. The CDR3 spells CASSHMTLGSDEQYF. The CDR3, as DNA: TGTGCCAGCAGCCATATGACGCTTGGCTCAGACGAGCAGTACTTC.

This clone came up a few times. The V and J genes are TRBV6-1 and TRBJ2-5, with D possibly TRBD1 on 5 matching bases. With the DNA end fitting TRBJ2-7 better, the J assignment may be wrong. Germline CDR1 and CDR2: MNHNS and SASEGT. The CDR3 totals 13 residues. CDR3 sequence (DNA): TGTGCCAGCAGTGAACCAGGGACCTACGAGCAGTACTTC. This translates into CASSEPGTYEQYF.

The J gene is TRBJ1-1, the V gene TRBV28; D is ambiguous. CDR3 size: 14 residues. Germline V gene lookup returns CDR1 MDHEN and CDR2 SYDVKM. V was pared by 5 bases and J by 0 bases, with 10 bases between. The CDR3 loop reads CASSQDGLNTEAFF. As DNA, the CDR3 is TGTGCCAGCAGTCAGGACGGTCTGAACACTGAAGCTTTCTTT.

The chain is built from TRBV5-4 and TRBJ2-5; 7 nucleotides agree with TRBD1. V trimming: 1 base; J trimming: 3 bases; junction bases outside the gene matches: 0. The V gene's germline CDR1 is SGHNT and CDR2 YYREEE (reference sequence). The CDR3 totals 13 residues. The CDR3 DNA reads TGTGCCAGCAGCTTGACAGGGGAAGAGACCCAGTACTTC. Its protein product is CASSLTGEETQYF.

V and J are TRBV21-1 and TRBJ2-6; the D call of TRBD1 is as the table states it, not checked on the DNA. TRBV21-1 is annotated as a pseudogene. The CDR3 is 17 amino acids. CDR3 region: CASSKEQGAFGANVLTF. CDR3 DNA sequence: TGTGCCAGCAGCAAAGAACAGGGGGCTTTCGGGGCCAACGTCCTGACTTTC.

The chain joins TRBV7-9 to TRBJ2-1, with TRBD2 identical over 7 bases. This CDR3 spans 19 amino acids. After removal of 4 bases from V and 0 bases from J, the junction contained 15 bases not matched to a gene. The germline V gene encodes CDR1 SEHNR and CDR2 FQNEAQ (reference sequence). The CDR3 loop is CASSWTGTTTKSSYNEQFF. CDR3 sequence (DNA): TGTGCCAGCAGCTGGACCGGGACTACCACCAAGAGCTCCTACAATGAGCAGTTCTTC.

The chain uses TRBV7-2 and TRBJ1-5; the D is unclear. The ends were cut back, 0 bases at V and 7 bases at J, with 4 bases in the middle. Per the germline V gene, CDR1 is SGHTA and CDR2 is FQGNSA. This CDR3 has 12 amino acids. The CDR3 is CASSLAGQPQHF. The CDR3 coding sequence is TGTGCCAGCAGCTTAGCGGGGCAGCCCCAGCATTTT. Variable domain in full (rest from reference TRBV7-2 and TRBJ1-5): GAGVSQSPSNKVTEKGKDVELRCDPISGHTALYWYRQSLGQGLEFLIYFQGNSAPDKSGLPSDRFSAERTGGSVSTLTIQRTQQEDSAVYLCASSLAGQPQHFGDGTRLSIL.

The chain is built from TRBV30 and TRBJ1-3, with TRBD1 identical over 7 bases. CDR3 length: 15 residues. CDR1 is GTSNPN, CDR2 SVGIG, per germline (reference sequence). The ends lost 5 bases at V and 2 bases at J; junction bases unmatched: 9. The DNA for the CDR3 is TGTGCCTGGGGCACCGACAGGGCAGCTGGAAACACCATATATTTT. It is translated as CAWGTDRAAGNTIYF.

The chain combines TRBV5-4 with TRBJ1-3; D remains ambiguous. The CDR3 spans 18 residues. V dropped 0 bases and J dropped 0 bases, with 16 bases sitting between them. Germline CDR1 is SGHNT and CDR2 is YYREEE (reference sequence). CDR3 DNA: TGTGCCAGCAGCTTGGCACCCCTGACTCCGAGCTCTGGAAACACCATATATTTT. This gives the protein CASSLAPLTPSSGNTIYF. Supplemented by reference TRBV5-4 and TRBJ1-3, the full variable domain reads ETGVTQSPTHLIKTRGQQVTLRCSSQSGHNTVSWYQQALGQGPQFIFQYYREEENGRGNFPPRFSGLQFPNYSSELNVNALELDDSALYLCASSLAPLTPSSGNTIYFGEGSWLTVV.

The genes are TRBV7-2 and TRBJ2-7; maybe TRBD2 (6 bases). Trimming stripped 5 bases from V and 6 bases from J, with 17 bases between. CDR1 SGHTA and CDR2 FQGNSA come from the germline V gene. This CDR3 has 14 residues. DNA of the CDR3: TGTGCCAGCAGCCCCCGCGGGGACTGGGGCGAGCAGTACTTC. This codes for CASSPRGDWGEQYF.

V usage is TRBV15 and J usage is TRBJ1-5; D is undetermined. V lost 1 base and J 5 bases, leaving 3 bases between the germline ends. The germline V gene has CDR1 LNHNV and CDR2 YYDKDF (reference sequence). The CDR3 runs 12 residues. The DNA for the CDR3 is TGTGCCACCAGCAGAGGGGATCAGCCCCAGCATTTT. It translates to CATSRGDQPQHF.